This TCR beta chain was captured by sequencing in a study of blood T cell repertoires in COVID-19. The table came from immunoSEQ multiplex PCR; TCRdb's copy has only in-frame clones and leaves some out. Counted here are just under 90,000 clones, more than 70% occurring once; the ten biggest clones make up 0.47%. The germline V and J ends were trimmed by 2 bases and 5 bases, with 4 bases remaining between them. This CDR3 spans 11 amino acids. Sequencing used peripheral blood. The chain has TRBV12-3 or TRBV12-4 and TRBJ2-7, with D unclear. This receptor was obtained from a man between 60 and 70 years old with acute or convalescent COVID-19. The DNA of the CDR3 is TGTGCCAGCAGTTTAACGGACGAGCAGTACTTC. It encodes CASSLTDEQYF.